The rows below give T cell receptor beta chains drawn from one sample of a study of human T cells and chemical hapten exposure. A single record per CDR3 protein comes from TCRdb applying MiXCR to the RACE reads. The data contain roughly 130,000 distinct CDR3 sequences, approximately 9.1% of them seen just once; the ten biggest clones take up roughly 1.8%. Sequenced sample: whole blood. These receptors were collected from a male donor in good health. Some clones in this sample may be carry-over from other donors' samples. Each CDR3 is given with its conserved first and last residue. D genes are given only for firm matches. Clone size is given for some rows only: seen once, a few or many times, or a class if the clone is expanded.

J,D,V,size,DNA,CDR3
TRBJ2-5,-,TRBV6-5,-,TGTGCCAGCAGTTACGGAGACAGGATTGAGACCCAGTACTTC,CASSYGDRIETQYF
TRBJ2-2,-,TRBV5-6,many,TGTGCCAGCAGCCTTCGCCTAAGACAGGAAAACACCGGGGAGCTGTTTTTT,CASSLRLRQENTGELFF
TRBJ1-5,-,TRBV6-5,-,TGTCCCAGCAGCCCTAAGCAAGTCAATCAGCCCCAGCATTTT,CPSSPKQVNQPQHF
TRBJ2-1,TRBD1,TRBV6-2/TRBV6-3,many,TGTGCCAGCACGTCCCCGGACAGGGCACGGGCCAATGAGCAGTTCTTC,CASTSPDRARANEQFF
TRBJ2-2,-,TRBV7-2,-,TGTGCCAGCAGCTTAGAAGCTGGGCCCGCCGGGGAGCTGTTTTTT,CASSLEAGPAGELFF
TRBJ2-3,-,TRBV5-1,many,TGCGCCAGCACCAGTGACGGGTTTAGCACAGATACGCAGTATTTT,CASTSDGFSTDTQYF
TRBJ2-1,TRBD2,TRBV30,few,TGTGCCTGGAGACTGAGCGGGAGCGGTCGGTACAATGAGCAGTTCTTC,CAWRLSGSGRYNEQFF
TRBJ2-1,TRBD2,TRBV4-1,-,TGCGCCAGCAGCCAAGAAGGGCTAGCGGGAGGCAATGAGCAGTTCTTC,CASSQEGLAGGNEQFF
TRBJ1-5,-,TRBV12-3/TRBV12-4,few,TGTGCCAGCAGTTTATCGAATAACAATCAGCCCCAGCATTTT,CASSLSNNNQPQHF
TRBJ1-4,-,TRBV12-5,-,TGTGCTAGTGGTTTGGTCGGGGGCGAAAAACTGTTTTTT,CASGLVGGEKLFF
TRBJ2-1,-,TRBV7-9,-,TGTGCCAGCAGCTTATCTGGGACCCCCGACGGGGAGCAGTTCTTC,CASSLSGTPDGEQFF
TRBJ2-6,-,TRBV5-4,few,TGTGCCAGCAGCTTGGACGGGGGGGCCAACGTCCTGACTTTC,CASSLDGGANVLTF
TRBJ2-5,TRBD1,TRBV12-3/TRBV12-4,few,TGTGCCAGCAGTCAAAGCACGGACAGGGCCCGGGAGACCCAGTACTTC,CASSQSTDRARETQYF
TRBJ2-2,TRBD2,TRBV5-1,-,TGCGCCAGCAGCTTTAGTACTAGCGGGAGCGCCGGGGAGCTGTTTTTT,CASSFSTSGSAGELFF
TRBJ2-3,TRBD2,TRBV7-2,few,TGTGCCAGCAGCGTTCGTAGCGGGGGAGCAGATACGCAGTATTTT,CASSVRSGGADTQYF
TRBJ1-1,TRBD1,TRBV2,-,TGTGCCAGCAGACAACAGGGGGCGAACACTGAAGCTTTCTTT,CASRQQGANTEAFF
TRBJ2-1,-,TRBV4-3,few,TGCGCCAGCAGCCAAGGGAACGGGGTAAGCTACAATGAGCAGTTCTTC,CASSQGNGVSYNEQFF
TRBJ1-3,-,TRBV7-9,many,TGTGCCAGCAGCTTATCAGGGGCTGGAAACACCATATATTTT,CASSLSGAGNTIYF
TRBJ2-5,-,TRBV5-1,few,TGCGCCAGCAGCCCGACAGTGTGGGAGACCCAGTACTTC,CASSPTVWETQYF
TRBJ1-4,TRBD1,TRBV7-9,many,TGTGCCAGCAGCTTAGGGGACAGAGGCCACCATGAAAAACTGTTTTTT,CASSLGDRGHHEKLFF
TRBJ2-7,TRBD2,TRBV20-1,many,TGCAGTGCTAGAGATCTGGGGACTAGCGGGAGCAGCGAGCAGTACTTC,CSARDLGTSGSSEQYF
TRBJ1-3,-,TRBV7-8,many,TGTGCCAGCAGCTTGAGCTCTGGAAACACCATATATTTT,CASSLSSGNTIYF
TRBJ2-1,-,TRBV2,-,TGTGCCAGCAGTCAGCGGTGGGATGAGCAGTTCTTC,CASSQRWDEQFF
TRBJ1-5,TRBD1,TRBV6-6,many,TGTGCCAGCAGAACCGGGACAGCTAGCAATCAGCCCCAGCATTTT,CASRTGTASNQPQHF
TRBJ1-5,-,TRBV20-1,-,TGCAGTGCCAGTGTTGGGGTTGACAGCAATCAGCCCCAGCATTTT,CSASVGVDSNQPQHF
TRBJ2-3,TRBD2,TRBV20-1,-,TGCAGTGCCACCCCCGGGACTAGCGGGAGTCAAGATACGCAGTATTTT,CSATPGTSGSQDTQYF
TRBJ1-2,TRBD1,TRBV9,-,TGTGCCAGCAGCGCGAGGGGACAGGTCCCTAACTATGGCTACACCTTC,CASSARGQVPNYGYTF
TRBJ1-5,TRBD1,TRBV4-1,-,TGCGCCAGCAGCCTCGACAGGGAGGGCAATCAGCCCCAGCATTTT,CASSLDREGNQPQHF
TRBJ2-7,TRBD1,TRBV18,-,TGTGCCAGCTCACTCCCGGGACAGTACGAGCAGTACTTC,CASSLPGQYEQYF
TRBJ1-4,TRBD1,TRBV11-2,few,TGTGCCAGCAGCCCGTGGACAGGAGCTTTTGCAACTAATGAAAAACTGTTTTTT,CASSPWTGAFATNEKLFF
TRBJ2-3,-,TRBV6-1,few,TGTGCCAGCAGTGATTATGGCCCTAGCGGCACAGATACGCAGTATTTT,CASSDYGPSGTDTQYF
TRBJ1-5,-,TRBV19,-,TGTGCCAGTAGTGTCACCGGGCAAACTTCGTACCAGCCCCAGCATTTT,CASSVTGQTSYQPQHF
TRBJ2-3,TRBD2,TRBV6-5,-,TGTGCCAGCAGCATAGCGGGGGCCCACACAGATACGCAGTATTTT,CASSIAGAHTDTQYF
TRBJ2-3,-,TRBV12-3/TRBV12-4,few,TGTGCCAGCAGTTTACTGGCGAACCCCACAGATACGCAGTATTTT,CASSLLANPTDTQYF
TRBJ2-1,TRBD2,TRBV5-4,-,TGTGCCAGCAGCTTGGTGACTAGCGGGACCTACAATGAGCAGTTCTTC,CASSLVTSGTYNEQFF
TRBJ2-1,TRBD1,TRBV6-1,many,TGTGCCAGCAGTGACCGGGACAGGGGCCATGAGCAGTTCTTC,CASSDRDRGHEQFF
TRBJ2-7,TRBD2,TRBV27,many,TGTGCCAGCAGTTTAGCGGGAGGTTACGAGCAGTACTTC,CASSLAGGYEQYF
TRBJ1-2,TRBD1,TRBV3-1,many,TGTGCCAGCAGCGGACAGGGTGGTGGCTACACCTTC,CASSGQGGGYTF
TRBJ2-5,-,TRBV19,-,TGTGCCAGTAGTAGCCAGGCCGCATTGGAGACCCAGTACTTC,CASSSQAALETQYF
TRBJ1-6,TRBD1,TRBV7-2,-,TGTGCCAGCAGCTTAGCACCACGGACAGGGGGCCAGTCACCCCTCCACTTT,CASSLAPRTGGQSPLHF
TRBJ2-7,TRBD2,TRBV3-1,few,TGTGCCAGCAGCCAGACTAGCGGGAGGGCCTACGAGCAGTACTTC,CASSQTSGRAYEQYF
TRBJ2-6,TRBD2,TRBV10-3,few,TGTGCCATCAGAAGAGCGGGGGAAGAAGGCTCTGGGGCCAACGTCCTGACTTTC,CAIRRAGEEGSGANVLTF
TRBJ2-1,TRBD1,TRBV20-1,few,TGCAGTGCCGCCCCGGGTCAGGGGGCGAATGAGCAGTTCTTC,CSAAPGQGANEQFF
TRBJ1-4,-,TRBV7-2,few,TGTGCCAGCAGCTTAGTTTGGGAGTCCGGCGAAAAACTGTTTTTT,CASSLVWESGEKLFF
TRBJ1-1,TRBD1,TRBV6-1,many,TGTGCCAGCAGTAGGGGGGACAGACACACTGAAGCTTTCTTT,CASSRGDRHTEAFF
TRBJ2-5,TRBD2,TRBV6-5,many,TGTGCCAGCAGTTACTCCGTGCTAGCGGGAGAGACCCAGTACTTC,CASSYSVLAGETQYF
TRBJ1-3,TRBD1,TRBV10-1,-,TGCGCCAGAAAAACCGGGACAGGTTCTGGAAACACCATATATTTT,CARKTGTGSGNTIYF
TRBJ2-4,TRBD2,TRBV5-4,few,TGTGCCAGCAGCTTGCTACTAGCGGGAGGGCCAGCCAAAAACATTCAGTACTTC,CASSLLLAGGPAKNIQYF
TRBJ1-2,-,TRBV4-3,few,TGCGCCAGCAGCCAATGGGGGAACAAAAGGACCTATGGCTACACCTTC,CASSQWGNKRTYGYTF
TRBJ1-1,TRBD1,TRBV7-9,few,TGTGCCAGCAGCTCATTAGGACAGGGGAATGGGGCTTTCTTT,CASSSLGQGNGAFF
TRBJ2-3,-,TRBV6-5,few,TGTGCCAGCAGTCATGACAACAAGGGAGATACGCAGTATTTT,CASSHDNKGDTQYF
TRBJ1-1,TRBD1,TRBV20-1,few,TGCAGTCCTAGCCCCCGACAGGGAAGCACTGAAGCTTTCTTT,CSPSPRQGSTEAFF
TRBJ2-2,TRBD2,TRBV7-2,-,TGTGCCAGCAGCTTAGAGCGGGGGGTCCCCGGGGAGCTGTTTTTT,CASSLERGVPGELFF
TRBJ1-4,-,TRBV7-9,few,TGTGCCAGCAGCTTGGGGGAGACAGAGATTAATGAAAAACTGTTTTTT,CASSLGETEINEKLFF